This TCR beta chain was sequenced during a study of CD8+CD57+ T cells in acquired aplastic anemia. Findings and limits, study-wide: Levels of CD8+ Simpson's diversity were not significantly distinct in patients versus controls.

This clonotype was observed many times. Antigen specificity is unknown. V lost 6 bases, J lost 4 bases, and 4 bases stayed unmatched. CDR1 and CDR2 (germline): SQVTM, ANQGSEA. CDR3 size: 13 residues. Genomic DNA, serving as template, underwent TCR beta VDJ and CDR3 profiling. In TCRdb, the reads were re-called with MiXCR into one record per CDR3 protein. This table holds roughly 300,000 distinct CDR3 sequences, around 60% found once. Specimen: sorted CD4+, CD8+, or CD8+CD57+ T cells (not recorded which) from PBMCs. The chain employs TRBV29-1 and TRBJ2-1; the match to TRBD1 covers 9 bases. This receptor was taken from a human donor with severe aplastic anemia or a healthy control (not recorded which). In DNA form, the CDR3 reads TGCAGCGTGCGACAGGGGGATTACAATGAGCAGTTCTTC. It encodes CSVRQGDYNEQFF.